This entry lists 31 T cell receptor beta chains sequenced from one sample in a study of CD8 T cells in ankylosing spondylitis. TCRdb reprocessed the 5' RACE reads with MiXCR, giving one entry per CDR3 protein. The sample holds more than 300,000 distinct CDR3 sequences, roughly 8% seen once. No antigen has been identified for these receptors. General study findings and limits: Several highly homologous variants made up a TCR beta motif, and this motif appeared characteristic of ankylosing spondylitis blood.

The sequenced sample consisted of blood, either unsorted or a sorted T cell fraction (not recorded which). The receptor source for this set is a male donor with ankylosing spondylitis.

In its sample, this clonotype was seen a few times. This sequence joins TRBV5-1 and TRBJ1-2; D is uncertain. The germline V gene has CDR1 SGHRS and CDR2 YFSETQ. This CDR3 comprises 14 residues. Between the trimmed V and J ends, which lost 5 bases and 5 bases, there was a span of 16 bases. This CDR3 is CASSGTAARYGYTF. The DNA for the CDR3 is TGCGCCAGCAGTGGAACGGCAGCGAGGTATGGCTACACCTTC.

J is TRBJ2-2 and V is TRBV2, with 11 bases matching TRBD2. CDR3 length: 16 residues. J gave up 8 bases and V 6 bases, and 11 bases lay outside the gene matches. CDR1 and CDR2 (germline): SNHLY, FYNNEI. The CDR3 is CASRDLLAGVWGELFF. In nucleotides, the CDR3 is TGTGCCAGCAGGGATCTACTAGCGGGAGTTTGGGGGGAGCTGTTTTTT.

This rearrangement joins TRBV20-1 to TRBJ2-1; weak D call: TRBD2 (7 bases). CDR1 DFQATT and CDR2 SNEGSKA come from the germline V gene (reference sequence). V gave up 3 bases and J gave up 9 bases, with 12 bases separating them. This CDR3 is built from 12 residues. CDR3 loop: CSARARGGEQFF. The CDR3 DNA reads as TGCAGTGCTAGGGCGAGGGGGGGTGAGCAGTTCTTC.

This sequence joins TRBV5-1 and TRBJ2-5; TRBD2 aligns across 7 bases. This CDR3 has 13 residues. Unmatched junction bases numbered 6, after V lost 4 bases and J lost 6 bases. Germline assignment: CDR1 SGHRS and CDR2 YFSETQ. This CDR3 is CASSLGREKTQYF. The CDR3 region has the DNA TGCGCCAGCAGCCTAGGGAGGGAAAAGACCCAGTACTTC.

This clonotype showed up many times. The V gene is TRBV7-7, the J gene TRBJ2-5, with TRBD1 matching 7 bases. V shed 0 bases and J 0 bases; nucleotides not matched to a gene: 1. Germline CDR1 is SSHAT and CDR2 is FNYEAQ (reference sequence). The CDR3 loop spans 15 amino acids. The CDR3 region has the DNA TGTGCCAGCAGCTTAGCCGGGACAGACCAAGAGACCCAGTACTTC. It codes for CASSLAGTDQETQYF.

This clonotype has only a few counts. The CDR3 region is CASTGLGNYGYTF. CDR3 sequence (DNA): TGCGCCAGCACCGGCCTGGGGAACTATGGCTACACCTTC. The chain recombines TRBV5-1 with TRBJ1-2; unclear D gene. Trimming removed 6 bases at V and 2 bases at J, with 11 bases between. The CDR3 has 13 residues. In germline, CDR1 is SGHRS, CDR2 YFSETQ.

There are a few counts of this clonotype. This chain links TRBV12-3 or TRBV12-4 with TRBJ2-1, with TRBD1 matching 9 bases. CDR3 length equals 14 residues. With V trimmed by 6 bases and J by 5 bases, 5 bases remained unmatched. For the CDR3, the DNA is TGTGCCAGCAGACAAGGGACAGGGAACAATGAGCAGTTCTTC. Protein product: CASRQGTGNNEQFF.

For the CDR3, the DNA is TGCGCCAGCAGCCAAAACAGCCTATCTGGTTCCGAGCAGTACTTC. This codes for CASSQNSLSGSEQYF. The rearrangement uses TRBV5-1 and TRBJ2-7; no clear D. CDR3 length: 15 amino acids. Germline CDR1 and CDR2: SGHRS and YFSETQ. The V gene lost 4 bases and the J gene lost 6 bases, with 20 bases spanning the gap. The full variable domain, in which reference TRBV5-1 and TRBJ2-7 provide the parts outside the CDR3, is KAGVTQTPRYLIKTRGQQVTLSCSPISGHRSVSWYQQTPGQGLQFLFEYFSETQRNKGNFPGRFSGRQFSNSRSEMNVSTLELGDSALYLCASSQNSLSGSEQYFGPGTRLTVT.

The V and J genes are TRBV2 and TRBJ2-2; possible D gene TRBD2, 6 bases. This CDR3 has 13 residues. V lost 8 bases, J lost 4 bases, and 11 bases lay in between. The germline V gene encodes CDR1 SNHLY and CDR2 FYNNEI. This CDR3 reads CASGGAGTGELFF. The CDR3 DNA is TGTGCCAGCGGAGGGGCCGGCACCGGGGAGCTGTTTTTT.

This clonotype was recorded many times. The V and J genes are TRBV9 and TRBJ2-3, with D perhaps TRBD1 (6 bases). V lost 3 bases to trimming and J lost 0 bases, with 8 bases between them. The germline gives CDR1 SGDLS, CDR2 YYNGEE. The CDR3 sequence is 14 residues long. The CDR3, as DNA: TGTGCCAGCAGCGCTGGACAGAGCACAGATACGCAGTATTTT. It yields the protein CASSAGQSTDTQYF.

The chain employs TRBV12-3 or TRBV12-4 and TRBJ2-2; the match to TRBD1 covers 7 bases. Unmatched junction bases numbered 7, after V lost 6 bases and J lost 0 bases. This CDR3 spans 16 amino acids. The CDR3 DNA is TGTGCCAGCAGACCGTTTCAGGGGGCGAACACCGGGGAGCTGTTTTTT. Its protein product is CASRPFQGANTGELFF.

The J gene is TRBJ1-4, the V gene TRBV6-1; no definite D call. Germline lookup yields CDR1 MNHNS and CDR2 SASEGT. The CDR3 contains 14 residues. Trimming cost V 10 bases and J 0 bases, with 12 bases left between them. DNA of the CDR3: TGTGCCACCAACGGCCCAGCAACTAATGAAAAACTGTTTTTT. This encodes CATNGPATNEKLFF.

A few counts support this clonotype. The chain joins TRBV6-1 to TRBJ1-6, with a possible D match to TRBD1 (5 bases). Deletions cut 7 bases from V and 9 bases from J, with 16 bases between. Germline V lookup: CDR1 MNHNS, CDR2 SASEGT. CDR3 length equals 14 residues. The CDR3 nucleotides are TGTGCCAGCAATCCGGGACGCGGGGGTTCACCCCTCCACTTT. The encoded protein is CASNPGRGGSPLHF.

This clonotype occurred many times. The J gene is TRBJ2-7, the V gene TRBV4-1; 8 bases map to TRBD2. Trimming removed 0 bases from V and 6 bases from J; junction bases left unmatched: 16. Germline values: CDR1 MGHRA, CDR2 YSYEKL. The CDR3 runs to 18 residues. DNA for the CDR3: TGCGCCAGCAGCCAAGATCAGTACGGGCGGGAGGTTCTTCTCGAGCAGTACTTC. It specifies CASSQDQYGREVLLEQYF.

The rearrangement links TRBV19 to TRBJ2-7; D gene ambiguous. Germline CDR1 is LNHDA and CDR2 is SQIVND (reference sequence). Trimming stripped 4 bases from V and 2 bases from J, with 12 bases between. There are 14 residues in the CDR3. This CDR3 is CASSTKQITYEQYF. The DNA for the CDR3 is TGTGCCAGTAGTACCAAACAGATCACCTACGAGCAGTACTTC.

This clonotype was detected many times. The CDR3 loop is CASRHPRVGETQYF. CDR3 in DNA: TGTGCCAGCAGACACCCGCGAGTGGGAGAGACCCAGTACTTC. The chain couples TRBV7-9 to TRBJ2-5, with no clear D. V was trimmed by 6 bases and J by 4 bases, leaving 15 bases between them. This CDR3 is built from 14 residues. Germline CDR1 SEHNR, CDR2 FQNEAQ (reference sequence).

This clonotype turned up a few times. The rearrangement links TRBV20-1 to TRBJ2-7; TRBD2 agrees at 10 bases. V dropped 0 bases and J dropped 0; count of bases not matched to a gene: 5. The V gene's germline CDR1 is DFQATT and CDR2 SNEGSKA (reference sequence). There are 16 residues in the CDR3. The CDR3 loop reads CSARDPSGSLSYEQYF. For the CDR3, the DNA is TGCAGTGCTAGAGATCCTAGCGGGAGCCTCTCCTACGAGCAGTACTTC.

V and J are TRBV20-1 and TRBJ2-3; the D is unclear. V shed 4 bases and J shed 6 bases, with 8 bases lying between them. The CDR3 has 11 amino acids. Per the germline V gene, CDR1 is DFQATT and CDR2 is SNEGSKA (reference sequence). The DNA of the CDR3 is TGCAGTGCTACCATTGGGGATACGCAGTATTTT. Amino acids: CSATIGDTQYF.

This clonotype was recorded at least ten times. The rearrangement joins TRBV5-1 to TRBJ1-2; D is undetermined. In germline, CDR1 is SGHRS, CDR2 YFSETQ. Between the trimmed V and J ends, which lost 0 bases and 0 bases, there was a span of 6 bases. The CDR3 runs 14 residues. Written as DNA, the CDR3 is TGCGCCAGCAGCTTGGGGCATTCTAACTATGGCTACACCTTC. Translated: CASSLGHSNYGYTF. Complete variable domain (other parts from reference TRBV5-1 and TRBJ1-2): KAGVTQTPRYLIKTRGQQVTLSCSPISGHRSVSWYQQTPGQGLQFLFEYFSETQRNKGNFPGRFSGRQFSNSRSEMNVSTLELGDSALYLCASSLGHSNYGYTFGSGTRLTVV.

This clonotype was recorded a few times. This chain uses TRBV3-1 with TRBJ2-1; 10 bases agree with TRBD1. CDR3 length equals 14 residues. CDR1 LGHDT and CDR2 YNNKEL come from the germline V gene (reference sequence). V dropped 5 bases and J dropped 9; count of bases not matched to a gene: 7. The CDR3 sequence is CASSWGTGDIEQFF. As DNA, the CDR3 is TGTGCCAGCAGCTGGGGGACAGGGGATATTGAGCAGTTCTTC.

This clonotype was seen repeatedly, ten times or more. This chain connects TRBV29-1 to TRBJ2-7; 8 bases are shared with TRBD1. The CDR3 contains 12 residues. J gave up 2 bases and V 7 bases, and 4 bases lay outside the gene matches. Germline V gene lookup returns CDR1 SQVTM and CDR2 ANQGSEA. CDR3 coding DNA: TGCAGCGCCTCGGGACAGGCCTACGAGCAGTACTTC. It encodes CSASGQAYEQYF.

This clonotype was counted at least ten times. The chain uses TRBV3-1 and TRBJ2-7, with D possibly called TRBD1 or TRBD2 (5 bases each). CDR3 length: 15 residues. Between the trimmed V and J ends, which lost 3 bases and 5 bases, there was a span of 17 bases. The germline V gene encodes CDR1 LGHDT and CDR2 YNNKEL (reference sequence). CDR3 protein: CASSHPGTRANEQYF. The DNA of the CDR3 is TGTGCCAGCAGCCATCCCGGGACGAGGGCCAACGAGCAGTACTTC.

The chain recombines TRBV20-1 with TRBJ1-6; D remains unclear. There are 14 residues in the CDR3. Trimming shortened V by 6 bases and J by 5 bases, and 14 bases separated the two germline ends. Germline CDR1 DFQATT, CDR2 SNEGSKA (reference sequence). The CDR3 DNA sequence: TGCAGTGCGGGAGGAGACTTTCATAATTCACCCCTCCACTTT. As protein: CSAGGDFHNSPLHF.

The rearrangement joins TRBV6-1 to TRBJ2-1; D ambiguous. Per germline, CDR1 MNHNS and CDR2 SASEGT. This CDR3 spans 15 amino acids. The V and J ends lost 4 bases and 0 bases respectively, with 10 bases between them. In DNA, the CDR3 is TGTGCCAGCAGTGGGCAAACCTTCTCCTACAATGAGCAGTTCTTC. It encodes CASSGQTFSYNEQFF.

The table lists this clonotype with a few counts. The chain combines TRBV5-1 with TRBJ1-1; no definite D call. The CDR3 covers 15 residues. The V and J ends lost 3 bases and 1 base respectively, with 13 bases between them. Germline CDR1 and CDR2: SGHRS and YFSETQ. This chain's CDR3 is CASSSVGRTNTEAFF. The CDR3 coding sequence is TGCGCCAGCAGCTCGGTCGGCAGGACGAACACTGAAGCTTTCTTT.

This chain uses TRBV24-1 with TRBJ2-5; no definite D call. The germline gives CDR1 KGHDR, CDR2 SFDVKD. Trimming cost V 4 bases and J 9 bases, with 8 bases left between them. The CDR3 sequence is 11 residues long. The CDR3 DNA sequence: TGTGCCACCAGTGACTATCATTCCCAGTACTTC. It encodes CATSDYHSQYF.

This clonotype was seen repeatedly, ten times or more. This CDR3 is CASSLGRRNTEAFF. For the CDR3, the DNA is TGTGCCAGCAGCTTGGGCAGGAGGAACACTGAAGCTTTCTTT. This chain links TRBV5-5 with TRBJ1-1, with no clear D. Germline V gene lookup returns CDR1 SGHKS and CDR2 YYEKEE (reference sequence). This CDR3 comprises 14 residues. Trimming shortened V by 0 bases and J by 1 base, and 7 bases separated the two germline ends.

This chain uses TRBV4-1 with TRBJ2-4; 7 bases are a match to TRBD1. The CDR3 is 13 amino acids. CDR1 and CDR2 (germline): MGHRA, YSYEKL. The trim removed 0 bases at V and 9 bases at J, leaving 2 bases unmatched. CDR3 nucleotides: TGCGCCAGCAGCCAAGATAACAGGGGCATTCAGTACTTC. It encodes CASSQDNRGIQYF.

This clonotype was observed many times. The chain joins TRBV18 to TRBJ2-1; possibly TRBD1 for D (6 bases). CDR1 and CDR2 from the germline V gene are KGHSH and LQKENI. Trimming cost V 3 bases and J 7 bases, with 16 bases left between them. The CDR3 length is 15 residues. CDR3 in DNA: TGTGCCAGCTCACCGATCTCAGGGGATATTAATGAGCAGTTCTTC. This translates into CASSPISGDINEQFF.

The CDR3 is CASSLGGHTEAFF. CDR3 nucleotides: TGCGCCAGCAGCTTGGGGGGGCACACTGAAGCTTTCTTT. The rearrangement links TRBV5-1 to TRBJ1-1; TRBD1 is a possible D gene (6 bases). This CDR3 is 13 amino acids long. From germline, CDR1 is SGHRS and CDR2 YFSETQ. V was clipped by 0 bases and J by 3 bases, with 6 bases between them. The variable domain in full, with the rest retrieved from reference TRBV5-1 and TRBJ1-1, is KAGVTQTPRYLIKTRGQQVTLSCSPISGHRSVSWYQQTPGQGLQFLFEYFSETQRNKGNFPGRFSGRQFSNSRSEMNVSTLELGDSALYLCASSLGGHTEAFFGQGTRLTVV.

The sample holds many counts of this clonotype. The rearrangement joins TRBV7-9 to TRBJ1-1; the D gene is possibly TRBD1 (5 bases). Germline-derived CDR1 and CDR2 are SEHNR and FQNEAQ (reference sequence). The CDR3 covers 14 residues. The V and J ends lost 1 base and 1 base respectively, with 7 bases between them. CDR3 DNA sequence: TGTGCCAGCAGCTTAGAAGGGGCGAACACTGAAGCTTTCTTT. Protein: CASSLEGANTEAFF.